This T cell receptor beta chain originates from a study of blood T cells in healthy people across ages. V was trimmed by 0 bases and J by 5 bases, leaving 14 bases between them. This CDR3 comprises 15 residues. Germline loops: CDR1 SGHRS, CDR2 YFSETQ. With a J-beta primer mix and a sample-barcoded 5' primer, a second PCR ran roughly 6 to 11 cycles. Tags on each cDNA molecule came from a template-switch adaptor with 12 random nucleotides. One entry per CDR3 protein, called by TCRdb with MiXCR from the 5' RACE reads. The data contain about 630,000 distinct CDR3 sequences, about 21% of them singletons. Sequencing was performed on blood. This TCR was recovered from a man aged 65 to 85 in good health. The genes are TRBV5-1 and TRBJ2-5; D may be TRBD1 or TRBD2 (5 bases each). In nucleotides, the CDR3 is TGCGCCAGCAGCTTGGGCGCCGGGACCGGGGAGACCCAGTACTTC. Protein sequence: CASSLGAGTGETQYF.